These 10 T cell receptor beta chains originate from one sample sequenced in a study of shared clonotypes between healthy human individuals. The table came from immunoSEQ multiplex PCR; TCRdb's copy has only in-frame clones and leaves some out. This sample has roughly 2,500,000 clones; 93% occur once, and the top ten carry more than 0.35%. Sequencing was carried out using naive CD4+ T cells from PBMCs. Subset denoted: CD45RA+ positively selected. The receptor set was obtained from a man between 18 and 35 years old in good health. Some clones in this sample may be carry-over from other donors' samples.

The V gene is TRBV5-4, the J gene TRBJ1-2; no reliable D call. The CDR3 loop spans 13 amino acids. In germline, CDR1 is SGHNT, CDR2 YYREEE (reference sequence). V was clipped by 1 base and J by 4 bases, with 8 bases between them. CDR3 in amino acids: CASSLPSVYGYTF. The DNA of the CDR3 is TGTGCCAGCAGCTTGCCATCAGTCTATGGCTACACCTTC.

The chain employs TRBV5-1 and TRBJ2-3; D assignment may be TRBD1 or TRBD2 (6 bases each). The CDR3 has 15 residues. V was clipped by 4 bases and J by 1 base, with 13 bases between them. The germline V gene has CDR1 SGHRS and CDR2 YFSETQ. CDR3 nucleotide sequence: TGCGCCAGCAGCCCGGGGGCCGTCCGCACAGATACGCAGTATTTT. Translation gives CASSPGAVRTDTQYF.

V gene TRBV27 combines with J gene TRBJ2-7, with a possible D match to TRBD2 (6 bases). The V and J ends lost 3 bases and 8 bases respectively, with 14 bases between them. Germline CDR1 reads MNHEY; CDR2 reads SMNVEV (reference sequence). This CDR3 contains 13 residues. Here the CDR3 reads CASSLGGQRQQYF. In DNA, the CDR3 is TGTGCCAGCAGTTTGGGAGGCCAGCGCCAGCAGTACTTC.

The chain combines TRBV5-1 with TRBJ2-7; 7 nucleotides match TRBD1. Germline V gene sequence: CDR1 SGHRS, CDR2 YFSETQ. V lost 0 bases, J lost 3 bases, and 6 bases stayed unmatched. The CDR3 consists of 15 residues. The CDR3 loop reads CASSLGTGSGYEQYF. The DNA for the CDR3 is TGCGCCAGCAGCTTGGGGACAGGATCGGGCTACGAGCAGTACTTC.

The chain uses TRBV7-3 and TRBJ2-7; D call uncertain. The germline V and J ends were trimmed by 2 bases and 7 bases, with 9 bases remaining between them. CDR3 size: 12 residues. Germline V gene data show CDR1 as SGHTA and CDR2 as FQGTGA. The CDR3 is CASSLGLGEQYF. In DNA form, the CDR3 reads TGTGCCAGCAGCTTAGGGTTGGGAGAGCAGTACTTC. Together with reference TRBV7-3 and TRBJ2-7, the CDR3 gives the full variable domain: GAGVSQTPSNKVTEKGKYVELRCDPISGHTALYWYRQSLGQGPEFLIYFQGTGAADDSGLPNDRFFAVRPEGSVSTLKIQRTERGDSAVYLCASSLGLGEQYFGPGTRLTVT.

J is TRBJ1-1 and V is TRBV19; 9 positions agree with TRBD1. Germline V CDR1 and CDR2: LNHDA, SQIVND (reference sequence). The ends lost 6 bases at V and 6 bases at J; junction bases unmatched: 8. This CDR3 has 14 amino acids. CDR3 region: CASRWDRASSEAFF. CDR3 bases: TGTGCCAGTAGGTGGGACAGGGCCTCCTCTGAAGCTTTCTTT.

V usage is TRBV6-5 and J usage is TRBJ1-4; D not certain. This CDR3 is 11 amino acids long. Per the germline V gene, CDR1 is MNHEY and CDR2 is SVGAGI. The V end was cut by 4 bases, the J end by 13 bases, with 10 bases between. This CDR3 is CASSSLYGLFF. As DNA, the CDR3 is TGTGCCAGCAGTTCTCTCTACGGACTGTTTTTT.

The rearrangement joins TRBV7-6 to TRBJ2-7; maybe TRBD2 (5 bases). Trimming stripped 5 bases from V and 5 bases from J, with 13 bases between. The CDR3 spans 13 residues. Germline loops: CDR1 SGHVS, CDR2 FNYEAQ. This chain's CDR3 is CASSTPGYHEQYF. The CDR3, as DNA: TGTGCCAGCAGCACCCCGGGGTACCACGAGCAGTACTTC.

CDR3: CASRAKDENEQYF. The CDR3 coding sequence is TGTGCCAGCAGGGCGAAAGACGAGAACGAGCAGTACTTC. The chain is built from TRBV28 and TRBJ2-5, with D unresolved. The J call may not be correct, given that the DNA end is closer to TRBJ2-7. Germline V gene lookup returns CDR1 MDHEN and CDR2 SYDVKM. The length of the CDR3 is 13 residues.

As to this clone: Other DNA sequences in this sample translate to the same CDR3. The chain couples TRBV5-1 to TRBJ2-2, with 9 bases lining up with TRBD1. CDR1 is SGHRS, CDR2 YFSETQ, per germline. This CDR3 has 16 residues. J lost 2 bases, V lost 1 base, and 3 bases had no gene match. The CDR3 here is CASSLMGQGNTGELFF. The DNA for the CDR3 is TGCGCCAGCAGCTTGATGGGACAGGGCAACACCGGGGAGCTGTTTTTT.